This TCR beta chain was sequenced in a study of Ad26.COV2.S vaccination and SARS-CoV-2 variants. Findings and limits, study-wide: Those who received vaccine or placebo ended up with similar non-spike TCR breadth. The analyses of TCR breadth and depth may have understated the size of total T cell responses. Relative to placebo recipients, vaccine recipients exhibited elevated spike-specific TCR breadth.

The CDR3 covers 15 residues. Deletions cut 1 base from V and 2 bases from J, with 10 bases between. CDR1 is SGHAT, CDR2 FQNNGV, per germline. In regard to this clone: What it recognizes is unknown.

Assay used: immunoSEQ multiplex PCR; TCRdb lists only in-frame clones, some missing. The sample has about 350,000 clones, roughly 94% seen once. This chain joins TRBV11-2 and TRBJ2-3, with no clear D. The source is a human donor who had recovered from COVID-19. Sample: peripheral blood, taken after recovery from COVID-19. In nucleotides, the CDR3 is TGTGCCAGCAGCTTAGCGGCACTCACCACAGATACGCAGTATTTT. Translation gives CASSLAALTTDTQYF.